These T cell receptor beta chains were read from a single sample in a study of blood T cell repertoires in COVID-19. The assay was immunoSEQ multiplex PCR, and TCRdb's table has in-frame clones only and misses some. Found here are 150,000 to 200,000 clones, approximately 88% of them singletons; the top ten hold 4% to 5%. The source material was peripheral blood. Source of these receptors: a woman aged 25-40 years with acute or convalescent COVID-19. The CDR3 runs from the conserved cysteine through the conserved F or W. The D gene is left open where the match is weak. Expanded clones get a size class; other rows say once, few or many, or leave the size out.

j_call v_call clone_size d_call cdr3_nt cdr3_aa
TRBJ1-1 TRBV5-1 . TRBD1 TGCGCCAGCAGCTCCCCGGGACAGTACACTGAAGCTTTCTTT CASSSPGQYTEAFF
TRBJ2-7 TRBV5-1 . TRBD1 TGCGCCAGCAGCTTGCCCGGGACAGGGGCCACGCAGTACTTC CASSLPGTGATQYF
TRBJ2-6 TRBV7-2 . . TGTGCCAGCAGCTCATCATCTGGGGCCAACGTCCTGACTTTC CASSSSSGANVLTF
TRBJ1-4 TRBV7-2 once . TGTGCCAGCAGCCGCAGCGGGGCTGAAAAACTGTTTTTT CASSRSGAEKLFF
TRBJ2-5 TRBV30 . TRBD2 TGTGCCTGGAGTCAGAGCGGGAGGACGCAAGAGACCCAGTACTTC CAWSQSGRTQETQYF
TRBJ2-3 TRBV11-2 . TRBD2 TGTGCCAGCAGCCTCACAGCGGGAAGCACAGATACGCAGTATTTT CASSLTAGSTDTQYF
TRBJ2-2 TRBV18 . . TGTGCCAGCTCACCGGGCAACGGGGAGCTGTTTTTT CASSPGNGELFF
TRBJ2-3 TRBV7-9 . TRBD2 TGTGCCAGCAGCTTAGGGCTAGCGGAAGATACAGATACGCAGTATTTT CASSLGLAEDTDTQYF
TRBJ2-3 TRBV6-5 . TRBD2 TGTGCCAGCAGTTACCCCACGGGGGGGATCACAGATACGCAGTATTTT CASSYPTGGITDTQYF
TRBJ2-7 TRBV28 . . TGTGCCAGCAAATCGGAGCTCTACGAGCAGTACTTC CASKSELYEQYF
TRBJ2-3 TRBV7-9 once TRBD1 TGTGCCAGCAGCACGAAGGACAGGTTGGAAAGAGATACGCAGTATTTT CASSTKDRLERDTQYF
TRBJ1-6 TRBV25-1 . TRBD1 TGTGCCAGCAGTGGGGGACAGGGCTATAATTCACCCCTCCACTTT CASSGGQGYNSPLHF
TRBJ1-2 TRBV5-1 . TRBD1 TGCGCCAGCATGGGGGACAGGTCGTATGGCTACACCTTC CASMGDRSYGYTF
TRBJ1-1 TRBV6-5 . . TGTGCCAGCTCCACCCGGGGACAAGGGGCTGAAGCTTTCTTT CASSTRGQGAEAFF
TRBJ2-2 TRBV28 . TRBD1 TGTGCCAGCATTACAGGGGACACCGGGGAGCTGTTTTTT CASITGDTGELFF
TRBJ2-2 TRBV4-2 once . TGTGCCAGCAGCCCCCTGGGCGCCTCAAAGTGGGAGCTGTTTTTT CASSPLGASKWELFF
TRBJ2-3 TRBV7-9 . . TGTGCCAGCAGCTTAGGGGTACAGCCCACAGATACGCAGTATTTT CASSLGVQPTDTQYF
TRBJ2-1 TRBV2 . TRBD2 TGTGCCAGCAGTGAACGGGAGGCATACAATGAGCAGTTCTTC CASSEREAYNEQFF
TRBJ2-2 TRBV6-5 once . TGTGCCAGCAGAACGAGCACCGGGGAGCTGTTTTTT CASRTSTGELFF
TRBJ2-1 TRBV18 . . TGTGCCAGCTCACCGCGGCTAGCTTATGAGCAGTTCTTC CASSPRLAYEQFF
TRBJ2-5 TRBV3-1/TRBV3-2 . . TGTGCCAGCAGCCAAACTTCGGGGGAGACCCAGTACTTC CASSQTSGETQYF
TRBJ2-5 TRBV3-1/TRBV3-2 . TRBD1 TGTGCCAGCAGCCTCCGCCGGGACAGGGAAGAGACCCAGTACTTC CASSLRRDREETQYF
TRBJ2-5 TRBV15 . TRBD1 TGTGCCACCAGCAGAGATAAGGACAGGGCGGGAGAGACCCAGTACTTC CATSRDKDRAGETQYF
TRBJ2-6 TRBV6-5 . . TGTGCCAGCAGTTACTTTATAGGGGCCAACGTCCTGACTTTC CASSYFIGANVLTF
TRBJ2-1 TRBV5-1 once . TGCGCCAGCTGGGAGGACACCTACAATGAGCAGTTCTTC CASWEDTYNEQFF
TRBJ2-7 TRBV7-2 . TRBD1 TGTGCCAGCAGCTTAGCCGGGACAGGGGTCGAGCAGTACTTC CASSLAGTGVEQYF
TRBJ2-5 TRBV3-1/TRBV3-2 . . TGTGCCAGCAGCCTGAGGGCCTCGGAGACCCAGTACTTC CASSLRASETQYF
TRBJ2-7 TRBV4-1 . . TGCGCCAGCAGCCCCGGAGGGTCCCGTTCCTACGAGCAGTACTTC CASSPGGSRSYEQYF
TRBJ2-1 TRBV15 . TRBD2 TGTGCCACCAGCCGGGAGGGTTACAATGAGCAGTTCTTC CATSREGYNEQFF
TRBJ1-1 TRBV28 once . TGTGCCAGCAGTTTATGGGACACTGGGAACACTGAAGCTTTCTTT CASSLWDTGNTEAFF
TRBJ2-7 TRBV7-8 . . TGTGCCAGCAGCTTAGCCCTGTTCCCCTACGAGCAGTACTTC CASSLALFPYEQYF
TRBJ2-1 TRBV7-8 . TRBD2 TGTGCCAGCAGCTTAGTCAGGACTAGCTTCGAGCAGTTCTTC CASSLVRTSFEQFF
TRBJ1-1 TRBV5-1 . . TGCGCCAGCAGCTCCCACCGGGTGAACACTGAAGCTTTCTTT CASSSHRVNTEAFF
TRBJ2-7 TRBV23-1 many TRBD1 TGCGCCAGCCAAATACAGGGGGCCCTGACCTACGAGCAGTACTTC CASQIQGALTYEQYF
TRBJ1-2 TRBV11-2 . TRBD1 TGTGCCAGCAGCTCTACAGGGGAGAATTGCTACACCTTC CASSSTGENCYTF
TRBJ2-2 TRBV7-9 . . TGTGCCAGCATCTACGAGGAGCTGTTTTTT CASIYEELFF
TRBJ2-6 TRBV27 . . TGTGCCAGCAGGGCCAGGGAGGCTGGGGCCAACGTCCTGACTTTC CASRAREAGANVLTF
TRBJ2-5 TRBV18 once . TGTGCCAGCTCACCGCTAACAGGGAAGGGGCTAGAGACCCAGTACTTC CASSPLTGKGLETQYF
TRBJ1-5 TRBV12-3/TRBV12-4 . . TGTGCCAGCAGTTACAGGGAAATTCAGCCCCAGCATTTT CASSYREIQPQHF